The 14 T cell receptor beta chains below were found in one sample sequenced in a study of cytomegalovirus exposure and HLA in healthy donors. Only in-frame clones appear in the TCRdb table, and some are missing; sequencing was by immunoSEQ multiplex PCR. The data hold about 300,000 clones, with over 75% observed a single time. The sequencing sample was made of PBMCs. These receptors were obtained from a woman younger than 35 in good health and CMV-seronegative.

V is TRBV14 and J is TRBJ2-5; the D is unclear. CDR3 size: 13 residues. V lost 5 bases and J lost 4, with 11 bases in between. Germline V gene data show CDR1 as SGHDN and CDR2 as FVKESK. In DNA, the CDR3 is TGTGCCAGCAGCGCAAGCCAGGTAGAGACCCAGTACTTC. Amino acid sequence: CASSASQVETQYF.

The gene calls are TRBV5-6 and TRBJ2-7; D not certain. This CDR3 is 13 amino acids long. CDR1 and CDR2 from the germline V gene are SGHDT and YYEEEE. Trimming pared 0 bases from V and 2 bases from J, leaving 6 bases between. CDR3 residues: CASSLVAAYEQYF. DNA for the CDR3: TGTGCCAGCAGCTTGGTGGCAGCCTACGAGCAGTACTTC. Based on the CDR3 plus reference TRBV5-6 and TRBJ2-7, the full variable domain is DAGVTQSPTHLIKTRGQQVTLRCSPKSGHDTVSWYQQALGQGPQFIFQYYEEEERQRGNFPDRFSGHQFPNYSSELNVNALLLGDSALYLCASSLVAAYEQYFGPGTRLTVT.

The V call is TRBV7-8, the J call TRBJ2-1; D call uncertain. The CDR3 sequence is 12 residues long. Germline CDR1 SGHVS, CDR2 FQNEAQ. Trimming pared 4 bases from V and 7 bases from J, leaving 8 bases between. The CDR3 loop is CASSYVGNEQFF. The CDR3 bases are TGTGCCAGCAGCTATGTCGGGAATGAGCAGTTCTTC. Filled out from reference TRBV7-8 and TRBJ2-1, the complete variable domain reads GAGVSQSPRYKVAKRGQDVALRCDPISGHVSLFWYQQALGQGPEFLTYFQNEAQLDKSGLPSDRFFAERPEGSVSTLKIQRTQQEDSAVYLCASSYVGNEQFFGPGTRLTVL.

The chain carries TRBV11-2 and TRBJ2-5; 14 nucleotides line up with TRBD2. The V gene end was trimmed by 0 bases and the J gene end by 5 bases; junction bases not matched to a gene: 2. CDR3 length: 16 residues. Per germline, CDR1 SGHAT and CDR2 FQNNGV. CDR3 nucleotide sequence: TGTGCCAGCAGCTTAGATCGACTAGCGGGAGGGGAGACCCAGTACTTC. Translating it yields CASSLDRLAGGETQYF.

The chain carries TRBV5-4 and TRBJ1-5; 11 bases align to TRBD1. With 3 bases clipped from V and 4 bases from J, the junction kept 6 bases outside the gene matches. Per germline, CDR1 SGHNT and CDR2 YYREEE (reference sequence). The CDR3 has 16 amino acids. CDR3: CASSSWTGGPNQPQHF. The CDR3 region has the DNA TGTGCCAGCAGCTCCTGGACAGGGGGCCCAAATCAGCCCCAGCATTTT.

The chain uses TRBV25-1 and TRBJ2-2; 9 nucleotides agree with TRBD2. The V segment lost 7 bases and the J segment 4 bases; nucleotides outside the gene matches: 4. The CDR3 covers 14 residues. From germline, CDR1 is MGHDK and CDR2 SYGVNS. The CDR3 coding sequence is TGTGCCAGCAAGGCGGGAGGGGCCACCGGGGAGCTGTTTTTT. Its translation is CASKAGGATGELFF. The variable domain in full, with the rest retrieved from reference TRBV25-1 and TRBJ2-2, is EADIYQTPRYLVIGTGKKITLECSQTMGHDKMYWYQQDPGMELHLIHYSYGVNSTEKGDLSSESTVSRIRTEHFPLTLESARPSHTSQYLCASKAGGATGELFFGEGSRLTVL.

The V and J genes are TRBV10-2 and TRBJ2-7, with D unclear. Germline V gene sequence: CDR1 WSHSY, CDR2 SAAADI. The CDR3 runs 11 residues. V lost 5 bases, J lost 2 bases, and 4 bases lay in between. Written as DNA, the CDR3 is TGCGCCAGCAGTCCAGCCTACGAGCAGTACTTC. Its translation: CASSPAYEQYF.

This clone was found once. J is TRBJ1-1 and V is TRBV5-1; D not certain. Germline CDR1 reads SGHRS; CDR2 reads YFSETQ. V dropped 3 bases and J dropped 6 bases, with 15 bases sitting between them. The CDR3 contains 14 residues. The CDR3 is CASSSTAGPPEAFF. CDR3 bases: TGCGCCAGCAGCTCTACCGCAGGCCCTCCTGAAGCTTTCTTT.

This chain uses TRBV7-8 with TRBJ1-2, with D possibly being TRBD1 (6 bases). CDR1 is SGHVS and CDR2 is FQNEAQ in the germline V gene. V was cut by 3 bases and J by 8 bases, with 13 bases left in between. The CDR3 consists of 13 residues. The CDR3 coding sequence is TGTGCCAGCAGCTTCGGACAGAGAGAAGGCTACACCTTC. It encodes CASSFGQREGYTF. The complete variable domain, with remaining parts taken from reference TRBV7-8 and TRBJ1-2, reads GAGVSQSPRYKVAKRGQDVALRCDPISGHVSLFWYQQALGQGPEFLTYFQNEAQLDKSGLPSDRFFAERPEGSVSTLKIQRTQQEDSAVYLCASSFGQREGYTFGSGTRLTVV.

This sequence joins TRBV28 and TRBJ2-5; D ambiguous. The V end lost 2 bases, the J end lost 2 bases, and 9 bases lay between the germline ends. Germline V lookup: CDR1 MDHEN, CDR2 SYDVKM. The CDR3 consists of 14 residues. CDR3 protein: CASSLEVRQETQYF. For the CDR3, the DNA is TGTGCCAGCAGTTTAGAGGTCAGACAAGAGACCCAGTACTTC.

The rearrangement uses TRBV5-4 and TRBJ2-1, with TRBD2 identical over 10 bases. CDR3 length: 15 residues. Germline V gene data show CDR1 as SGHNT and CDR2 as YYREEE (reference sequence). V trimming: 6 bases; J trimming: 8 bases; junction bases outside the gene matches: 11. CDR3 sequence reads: CASTPQASGSYEQFF. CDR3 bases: TGTGCCAGCACCCCTCAGGCTAGCGGGAGTTATGAGCAGTTCTTC.

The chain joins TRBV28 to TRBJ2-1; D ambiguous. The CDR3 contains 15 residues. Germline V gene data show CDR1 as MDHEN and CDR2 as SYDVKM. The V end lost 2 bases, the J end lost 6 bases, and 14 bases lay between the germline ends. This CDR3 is CASSLDSHSVNEQFF. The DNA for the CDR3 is TGTGCCAGCAGTTTAGACTCACACTCAGTCAATGAGCAGTTCTTC.

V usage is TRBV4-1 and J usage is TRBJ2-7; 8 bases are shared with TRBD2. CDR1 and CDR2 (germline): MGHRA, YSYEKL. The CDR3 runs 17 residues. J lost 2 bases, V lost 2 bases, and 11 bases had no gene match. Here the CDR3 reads CASSQKADGGGTYEQYF. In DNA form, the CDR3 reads TGCGCCAGCAGCCAAAAAGCCGACGGGGGGGGAACCTACGAGCAGTACTTC.

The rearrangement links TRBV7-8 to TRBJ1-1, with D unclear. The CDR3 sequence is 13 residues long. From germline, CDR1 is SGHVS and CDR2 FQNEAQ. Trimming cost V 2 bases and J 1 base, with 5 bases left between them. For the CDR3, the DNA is TGTGCCAGCAGCTTAACATGGAACACTGAAGCTTTCTTT. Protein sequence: CASSLTWNTEAFF.